One sample yielded the 7 T cell receptor beta chains listed below, sequenced in a study of shared clonotypes between healthy human individuals. TCRdb's table, derived via immunoSEQ multiplex PCR, lists solely in-frame clones and lacks some. The data hold about 2.4 million clones, with 93% observed a single time. What was sequenced was naive CD4+ T cells from PBMCs. Subset defined: CD45RA+ positively selected. The receptors derive from a man between 18 and 29 years old in good health. Some clones in this sample may be carry-over from other donors' samples.

The J gene is TRBJ2-7, the V gene TRBV6-1; no clear D gene. Germline values: CDR1 MNHNS, CDR2 SASEGT. The length of the CDR3 is 17 residues. The ends were cut back, 2 bases at V and 2 bases at J, with 19 bases in the middle. In DNA form, the CDR3 reads TGTGCCAGCAGTGAACACCCGGTGAACACTTATACCTACGAGCAGTACTTC. Its protein is CASSEHPVNTYTYEQYF.

This chain uses TRBV10-3 with TRBJ2-1, with TRBD2 identical over 9 bases. The junction had 11 bases not matched to a gene; V was cut back by 8 bases and J by 0 bases. The CDR3 length is 17 residues. Germline CDR1 reads ENHRY; CDR2 reads SYGVKD. For the CDR3, the DNA is TGTGCCATCGGGGGGCAAGCGGGAGGTCTCTCCTACAATGAGCAGTTCTTC. Its translation: CAIGGQAGGLSYNEQFF.

The gene calls are TRBV5-1 and TRBJ2-5; D remains unclear. The assigned J gene may be wrong: the sequence end matches TRBJ2-7 better. The CDR3 consists of 15 residues. Germline-derived CDR1 and CDR2 are SGHRS and YFSETQ. The CDR3 DNA sequence: TGCGCCAGCAGCTTGGGGCCGACGGATACCTACGAGCAGTACTTC. Its translation is CASSLGPTDTYEQYF.

This clone was picked up a small number of times. The V call is TRBV30, the J call TRBJ1-5; possibly TRBD1 for D (5 bases). CDR1 is GTSNPN and CDR2 is SVGIG in the germline V gene (reference sequence). The V and J ends lost 1 base and 0 bases respectively, with 7 bases between them. The CDR3 loop spans 14 amino acids. CDR3 bases: TGTGCCTGGAGTGCGACAGTTAGCAATCAGCCCCAGCATTTT. Its translation is CAWSATVSNQPQHF.

This clone was observed a single time. The CDR3 DNA sequence: TGCGCCAGCAGTGAGTCAGCAGGTCAGGACACTGAAGCTTTCTTT. Residues: CASSESAGQDTEAFF. The chain employs TRBV10-1 and TRBJ1-1; D is uncertain. The germline V and J ends were trimmed by 0 bases and 3 bases, with 11 bases remaining between them. The CDR3 runs to 15 residues. Germline V lookup: CDR1 WNHNN, CDR2 SYGVQD (reference sequence).

The chain recombines TRBV28 with TRBJ2-2; D remains ambiguous. The length of the CDR3 is 14 residues. CDR1 and CDR2 (germline): MDHEN, SYDVKM. The V end lost 3 bases, the J end lost 2 bases, and 7 bases lay between the germline ends. The CDR3 DNA reads as TGTGCCAGCAGTTTCGGATACAACACCGGGGAGCTGTTTTTT. As protein: CASSFGYNTGELFF.

This sequence joins TRBV20-1 and TRBJ1-1; weak D call: TRBD1 (6 bases). Trimming left V 6 bases short and J 6 bases short, with 11 bases between. The V gene's germline CDR1 is DFQATT and CDR2 SNEGSKA (reference sequence). CDR3 length equals 11 residues. The chain's CDR3 is CSAPGEPEAFF. In DNA form, the CDR3 reads TGCAGTGCACCAGGGGAACCTGAAGCTTTCTTT.